Listed below are T cell receptor beta chains from one sample, sequenced in a study of blood T cell repertoires in COVID-19. Measured with immunoSEQ multiplex PCR; TCRdb has only the in-frame clones, and not every one. Of fewer than 350,000 clones listed, 86% are singletons. The specimen was peripheral blood. The receptors were sampled from a woman between 25 and 40 years old who had recovered from COVID-19. The CDR3 runs from the conserved cysteine through the conserved F or W. Each record gives: V gene, J gene, CDR3 protein.

>TRBV7-3|TRBJ1-1
CASSLYEPPRTEAFF
>TRBV28|TRBJ1-6
CASTGFYNSPLHF
>TRBV27|TRBJ1-1
CASSLSSGGTEAFF
>TRBV6-5|TRBJ2-1
CASIPHTYNEQFF
>TRBV9|TRBJ2-3
CASSPRTSGTDTQYF
>TRBV2|TRBJ1-5
CASSLDTSQPQHF
>TRBV7-2|TRBJ2-2
CASSGLAGFTGELFF
>TRBV5-1|TRBJ1-6
CASSGGTERNSPLHF
>TRBV5-8|TRBJ2-1
CASSQGLAGGQNEQFF
>TRBV15|TRBJ1-4
CATSRAEGGVEKLFF
>TRBV7-2|TRBJ1-2
CASSLGGSENYGYTF
>TRBV28|TRBJ2-7
CASSLGPPMGQPPSYEQYF
>TRBV6-5|TRBJ1-4
CATRQGYEKLFF
>TRBV12-5|TRBJ1-5
CASRQDYSNQPQHF